The clone carrying this T cell receptor beta chain was counted only a few times. The target antigen is unknown. The J segment lost 3 bases and the V segment lost 3 bases, leaving 5 bases of the junction unmatched. The CDR3 has 15 amino acids. Described time point: persistent/refractory GD, antithyroid drugs over 5 years with positive TRAb. The authors made the TCR library using RNA they extracted from PBMCs. Building of the TCR beta libraries involved iRepertoire HTBI primers and Arm-PCR of CDR3 regions. From the multiplex PCR reads, TCRdb called clonotypes with MiXCR, one entry per CDR3 protein. The data contain 500,000 to 800,000 distinct CDR3 sequences, around 32% of them singletons. This entry is derived from a study of regulatory T cells in long-lasting Graves disease. Findings of the study overall: Persistent disease samples used TRBV28, TRBJ1-2 and TRBJ2-5 preferentially. It was possible that the small sample size reduced accuracy. TCR diversity was lower in persistent than newly diagnosed Graves' disease.

The rearrangement uses TRBV12-3 or TRBV12-4 and TRBJ2-7, with 10 bases fitting TRBD2. The sequence came from a female donor with Graves disease. The material was peripheral blood mononuclear cells (PBMCs), obtained when the disease was refractory, from a patient treated with antithyroid drugs. The CDR3 is CASSFSSGSFYEQYF. DNA for the CDR3: TGTGCCAGCAGTTTCTCTAGCGGGAGCTTCTACGAGCAGTACTTC.